The 21 T cell receptor beta chains below all came from one sample that was sequenced in a study of cytomegalovirus exposure and HLA in healthy donors. PCR primers comprised 60 Vbeta and 13 Jbeta primers. Measured with immunoSEQ multiplex PCR; TCRdb has only the in-frame clones, and not every one. The sample shows some 140,000 clones, approximately 80% of them seen only once. Sequenced sample: PBMCs. The receptors derive from a woman aged 40 to 50 in good health and CMV-seropositive.

The table lists this clone with a few counts. This chain joins TRBV10-3 and TRBJ2-7, with TRBD1 identical over 10 bases. V dropped 11 bases and J dropped 5; count of bases not matched to a gene: 24. The CDR3 has 18 residues. The germline V gene has CDR1 ENHRY and CDR2 SYGVKD. The DNA for the CDR3 is TGTGCCTCTTCCCCCCCGGGGACAGGGGTTCTCGGCGCCCACGAGCAGTACTTC. This codes for CASSPPGTGVLGAHEQYF.

In this sample, this clone turned up once. V is TRBV10-3 and J is TRBJ2-1, with TRBD2 identical over 9 bases. The CDR3 length is 14 residues. Trimming cost V 2 bases and J 10 bases; bases outside gene matches: 6. Germline assignment: CDR1 ENHRY and CDR2 SYGVKD. The CDR3 region is CAISEELAGSEQFF. In DNA, the CDR3 is TGTGCCATCAGTGAGGAGCTAGCGGGAAGCGAGCAGTTCTTC.

Concerning this clone: The sample holds other DNA sequences that translate to the same CDR3. The chain's CDR3 is CASSPRLADEQYF. For the CDR3, the DNA is TGTGCCAGCTCACCACGACTAGCCGACGAGCAGTACTTC. This chain joins TRBV18 and TRBJ2-7; TRBD2 aligns across 7 bases. The CDR3 is 13 residues long. Unmatched junction bases numbered 2, after V lost 1 base and J lost 5 bases. From germline, CDR1 is KGHSH and CDR2 LQKENI.

The chain recombines TRBV5-1 with TRBJ2-1, with 14 bases that match TRBD2. The junction had 11 bases not matched to a gene; V was cut back by 4 bases and J by 8 bases. There are 17 residues in the CDR3. CDR1 SGHRS and CDR2 YFSETQ come from the germline V gene. The CDR3 loop reads CASSPRLAGGGRDEQFF. Written as DNA, the CDR3 is TGCGCCAGCAGCCCTCGACTAGCGGGAGGGGGGAGGGATGAGCAGTTCTTC.

This clone was seen only a few times. The CDR3 bases are TGTGCCAGCAGCGGGGGACAGCGCATGTTGGCTTTCTTT. This translates into CASSGGQRMLAFF. This chain uses TRBV7-9 with TRBJ1-1; TRBD1 agrees at 7 bases. CDR3 size: 13 residues. Germline V gives CDR1 SEHNR, CDR2 FQNEAQ (reference sequence). Unmatched junction bases numbered 11, after V lost 5 bases and J lost 11 bases.

The chain couples TRBV29-1 to TRBJ2-3; 8 positions agree with TRBD1. Trimming removed 3 bases from V and 5 bases from J; junction bases left unmatched: 1. This CDR3 spans 12 amino acids. Germline CDR1 SQVTM, CDR2 ANQGSEA. CDR3 coding DNA: TGCAGCGTTGACAGGGGGCAAGATACGCAGTATTTT. It codes for CSVDRGQDTQYF.

In its sample, this clone was seen once. The chain carries TRBV7-8 and TRBJ2-7, with 12 nucleotides matching TRBD2. CDR1 and CDR2 (germline): SGHVS, FQNEAQ. The V gene end was trimmed by 6 bases and the J gene end by 5 bases; junction bases not matched to a gene: 8. The CDR3 loop spans 15 amino acids. CDR3 sequence reads: CASRSTSGRFDEQYF. DNA for the CDR3: TGTGCCAGCAGGTCAACTAGCGGGAGGTTCGACGAGCAGTACTTC.

This clone was picked up a small number of times. This chain uses TRBV2 with TRBJ2-1, with a weak D call TRBD1 (6 bases). The CDR3 extends over 12 amino acids. The germline gives CDR1 SNHLY, CDR2 FYNNEI. The germline V and J ends were trimmed by 7 bases and 6 bases, with 10 bases remaining between them. In DNA form, the CDR3 reads TGTGCCAGCATTTTACAGGGCAATGAGCAGTTCTTC. Protein: CASILQGNEQFF. Full variable domain (missing parts from reference TRBV2 and TRBJ2-1): EPEVTQTPSHQVTQMGQEVILRCVPISNHLYFYWYRQILGQKVEFLVSFYNNEISEKSEIFDDQFSVERPDGSNFTLKIRSTKLEDSAMYFCASILQGNEQFFGPGTRLTVL.

This sequence joins TRBV11-3 and TRBJ2-7, with TRBD1 identical over 8 bases. With V trimmed by 2 bases and J by 3 bases, 9 bases remained unmatched. CDR3 size: 16 residues. In germline, CDR1 is SGHNT, CDR2 YENEEA. In DNA, the CDR3 is TGTGCCAGCAGCTTATTACTCCGGGACAGGAGCTACGAGCAGTACTTC. This sequence encodes CASSLLLRDRSYEQYF.

This chain joins TRBV14 and TRBJ1-1; no reliable D call. CDR3 size: 12 residues. Trimming removed 4 bases from V and 5 bases from J, with 8 bases in between. Germline V CDR1 and CDR2: SGHDN, FVKESK. The DNA for the CDR3 is TGTGCCAGCAGCCCGGGAGGTACTGAAGCTTTCTTT. This gives the protein CASSPGGTEAFF.

The chain uses TRBV11-3 and TRBJ2-7; D gene unclear. The germline V gene has CDR1 SGHNT and CDR2 YENEEA. This CDR3 comprises 14 residues. Deletions cut 2 bases from V and 0 bases from J, with 8 bases between. The CDR3 loop is CASSLYEISYEQYF. The CDR3 nucleotides are TGTGCCAGCAGCTTATACGAGATCTCCTACGAGCAGTACTTC.

The V gene is TRBV6-5, the J gene TRBJ2-7; a weak D match, TRBD1 (5 bases). The CDR3 consists of 13 residues. V lost 8 bases, J lost 1 base, and 12 bases lay in between. Germline V gene data show CDR1 as MNHEY and CDR2 as SVGAGI. CDR3 amino acids: CASGHSGSYEQYF. The CDR3 DNA follows: TGTGCCAGCGGTCATTCAGGGTCCTACGAGCAGTACTTC.

This rearrangement joins TRBV5-6 to TRBJ1-4, with D hard to call. The V gene lost 0 bases and the J gene lost 6 bases, with 6 bases spanning the gap. CDR1 is SGHDT and CDR2 is YYEEEE in the germline V gene. This CDR3 comprises 13 residues. CDR3 loop: CASSLGTDEKLFF. CDR3 DNA sequence: TGTGCCAGCAGCTTGGGGACTGATGAAAAACTGTTTTTT.

This clone was found a few times. The chain is built from TRBV6-1 and TRBJ1-1, with D perhaps matching TRBD1 (5 bases). There are 13 residues in the CDR3. The germline V and J ends were trimmed by 7 bases and 1 base, with 10 bases remaining between them. Germline values: CDR1 MNHNS, CDR2 SASEGT. The CDR3 DNA sequence: TGTGCCAGCATCCAGACAGCGAACACTGAAGCTTTCTTT. The encoded protein is CASIQTANTEAFF.

This chain joins TRBV6-1 and TRBJ1-2; D may be TRBD1 (6 bases). The V and J ends lost 0 bases and 7 bases respectively, with 12 bases between them. CDR1 and CDR2 from the germline V gene are MNHNS and SASEGT. This CDR3 comprises 14 residues. As DNA, the CDR3 is TGTGCCAGCAGTGAAGCTCGGGGGGCGGGTGGCTACACCTTC. Translating gives CASSEARGAGGYTF.

The chain links TRBV5-1 to TRBJ2-1, with D perhaps TRBD2 (6 bases). Trimming shortened V by 0 bases and J by 3 bases, and 7 bases separated the two germline ends. Germline CDR1 and CDR2: SGHRS and YFSETQ. The CDR3 contains 14 residues. CDR3 region: CASSLVAVYNEQFF. The CDR3, as DNA: TGCGCCAGCAGCTTGGTAGCGGTCTACAATGAGCAGTTCTTC.

The sample holds one count of this clone. This chain links TRBV7-7 with TRBJ2-2; 10 bases line up with TRBD1. Losses at the gene ends were 5 bases for V and 5 bases for J; bases not matched to a gene: 5. This CDR3 contains 15 residues. Germline V gives CDR1 SSHAT, CDR2 FNYEAQ (reference sequence). The CDR3 sequence is CASSPGTGETGELFF. DNA for the CDR3: TGTGCCAGCAGCCCTGGGACAGGGGAAACCGGGGAGCTGTTTTTT.

The V and J genes are TRBV6-4 and TRBJ2-3; D ambiguous. The CDR3 spans 14 residues. Deletions cut 2 bases from V and 2 bases from J, with 8 bases between. Germline CDR1 is MRHNA and CDR2 is SNTAGT. The CDR3 DNA reads as TGTGCCAGCAGTGACGGAGCGAACACAGATACGCAGTATTTT. Translating gives CASSDGANTDTQYF.

This clone was counted a single time. The chain joins TRBV7-2 to TRBJ1-5, with TRBD1 matching 9 bases. The CDR3 consists of 16 residues. The trim removed 1 base at V and 10 bases at J, leaving 11 bases unmatched. The germline V gene has CDR1 SGHTA and CDR2 FQGNSA. The DNA for the CDR3 is TGTGCCAGCAGCTTAGGGCCCCGGGACAGGGCCCCCCCCCAGCATTTT. Its protein product is CASSLGPRDRAPPQHF.

The chain links TRBV6-5 to TRBJ1-4, with TRBD1 as a possible D gene (6 bases). Germline V lookup: CDR1 MNHEY, CDR2 SVGAGI. This CDR3 has 14 amino acids. V dropped 6 bases and J dropped 4 bases, with 12 bases sitting between them. CDR3 nucleotides: TGTGCCAGCAGCTCCGGACAGTTTAATGAAAAACTGTTTTTT. Protein: CASSSGQFNEKLFF.

In this sample, this clone turned up once. The CDR3 loop reads CASSLEPGQGRTQYF. CDR3 DNA: TGCGCCAGCAGCTTGGAGCCGGGACAGGGGCGGACGCAGTACTTC. The chain is built from TRBV5-1 and TRBJ2-7, with 10 bases fitting TRBD1. The CDR3 length is 15 residues. Germline trimming cut 0 bases from V and 9 bases from J; bases unmatched to any gene: 9. Germline V gives CDR1 SGHRS, CDR2 YFSETQ.